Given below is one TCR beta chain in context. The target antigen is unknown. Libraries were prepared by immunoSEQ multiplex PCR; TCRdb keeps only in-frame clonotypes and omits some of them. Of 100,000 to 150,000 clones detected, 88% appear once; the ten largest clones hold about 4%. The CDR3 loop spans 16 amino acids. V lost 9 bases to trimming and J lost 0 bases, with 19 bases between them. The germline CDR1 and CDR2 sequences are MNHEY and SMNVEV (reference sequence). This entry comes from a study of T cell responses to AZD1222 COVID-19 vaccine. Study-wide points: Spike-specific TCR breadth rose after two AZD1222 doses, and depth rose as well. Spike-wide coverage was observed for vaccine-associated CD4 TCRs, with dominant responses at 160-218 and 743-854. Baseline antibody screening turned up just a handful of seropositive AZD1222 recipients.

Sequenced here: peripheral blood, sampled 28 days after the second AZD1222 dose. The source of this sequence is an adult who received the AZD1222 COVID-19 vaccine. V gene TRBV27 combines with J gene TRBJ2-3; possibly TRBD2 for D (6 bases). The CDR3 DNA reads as TGTGCCAGTCGATCTGATCTAGCGTACAGCACAGATACGCAGTATTTT. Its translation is CASRSDLAYSTDTQYF.